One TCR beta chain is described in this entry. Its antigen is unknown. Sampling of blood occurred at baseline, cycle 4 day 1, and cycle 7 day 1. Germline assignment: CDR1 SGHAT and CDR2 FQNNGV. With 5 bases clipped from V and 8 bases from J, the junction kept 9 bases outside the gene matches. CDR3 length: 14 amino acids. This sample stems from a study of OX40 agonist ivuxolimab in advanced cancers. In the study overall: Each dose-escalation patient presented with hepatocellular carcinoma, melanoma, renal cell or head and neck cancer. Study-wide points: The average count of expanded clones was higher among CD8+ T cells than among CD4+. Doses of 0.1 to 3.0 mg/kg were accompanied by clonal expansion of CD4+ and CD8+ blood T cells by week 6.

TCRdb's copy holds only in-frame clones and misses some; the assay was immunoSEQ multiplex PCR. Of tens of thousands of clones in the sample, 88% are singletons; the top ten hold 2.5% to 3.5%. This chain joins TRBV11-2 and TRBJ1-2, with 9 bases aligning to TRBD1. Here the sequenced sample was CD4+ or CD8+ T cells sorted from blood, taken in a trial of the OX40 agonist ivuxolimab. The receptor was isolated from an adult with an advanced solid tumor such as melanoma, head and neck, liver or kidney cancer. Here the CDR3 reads CASSPGQGPRGYTF. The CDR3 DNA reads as TGTGCCAGCAGCCCGGGACAGGGCCCTCGAGGCTACACCTTC.